This T cell receptor beta chain was sequenced in a study of identical twins. Findings of the study overall: For out-of-frame alpha sequences shared by twins, low generation probability was in excess.

CDR1 is DFQATT and CDR2 is SNEGSKA in the germline V gene (reference sequence). V lost 3 bases to trimming and J lost 2 bases; unmatched junction nucleotides: 7. The CDR3 loop spans 15 amino acids. TCRdb reprocessed the 5' RACE reads via MiXCR and lists one record per CDR3 protein. The sample shows about 470,000 distinct CDR3 sequences, roughly a quarter of them seen only once. With respect to this clonotype: Its antigen remains unidentified.

These data were likewise used in another study, on T cells expressing NK-cell markers. That report notes: HCMV specificity of expanded NKG2C+ T cell clones remained unclear.

This chain connects TRBV20-1 to TRBJ2-3; TRBD2 matches at 8 bases. The receptor's source is a young woman in good health. The material sequenced was CD4+ T cells sorted from blood. The CDR3 is CSARKPSGPTDTQYF. The CDR3 DNA follows: TGCAGTGCTAGGAAGCCTAGCGGGCCCACAGATACGCAGTATTTT.